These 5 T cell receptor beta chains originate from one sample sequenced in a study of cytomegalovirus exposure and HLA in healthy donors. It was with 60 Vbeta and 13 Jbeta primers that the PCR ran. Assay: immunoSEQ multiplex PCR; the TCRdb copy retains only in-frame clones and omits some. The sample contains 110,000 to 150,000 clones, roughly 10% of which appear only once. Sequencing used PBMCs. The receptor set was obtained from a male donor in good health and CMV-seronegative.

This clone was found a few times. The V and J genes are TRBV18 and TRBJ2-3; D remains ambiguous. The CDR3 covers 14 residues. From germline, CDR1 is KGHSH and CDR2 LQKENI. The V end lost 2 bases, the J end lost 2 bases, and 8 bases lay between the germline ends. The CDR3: CASSPSGLTDTQYF. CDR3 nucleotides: TGTGCCAGCTCACCATCTGGGCTCACAGATACGCAGTATTTT. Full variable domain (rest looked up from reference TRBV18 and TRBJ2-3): NAGVMQNPRHLVRRRGQEARLRCSPMKGHSHVYWYRQLPEEGLKFMVYLQKENIIDESGMPKERFSAEFPKEGPSILRIQQVVRGDSAAYFCASSPSGLTDTQYFGPGTRLTVL.

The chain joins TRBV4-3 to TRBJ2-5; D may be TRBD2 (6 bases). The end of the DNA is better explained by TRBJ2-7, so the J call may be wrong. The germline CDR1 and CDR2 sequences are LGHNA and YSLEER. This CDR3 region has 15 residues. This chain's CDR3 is CASSQDREVPYEQYF. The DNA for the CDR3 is TGCGCCAGCAGCCAAGATAGGGAGGTACCCTACGAGCAGTACTTC.

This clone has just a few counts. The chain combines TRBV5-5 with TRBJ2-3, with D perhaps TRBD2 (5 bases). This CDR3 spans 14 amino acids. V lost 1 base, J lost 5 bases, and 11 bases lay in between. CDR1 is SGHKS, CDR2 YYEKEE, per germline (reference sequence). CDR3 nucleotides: TGTGCCAGCAGCTTGCTTTCAAGCGGAGATACGCAGTATTTT. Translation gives CASSLLSSGDTQYF.

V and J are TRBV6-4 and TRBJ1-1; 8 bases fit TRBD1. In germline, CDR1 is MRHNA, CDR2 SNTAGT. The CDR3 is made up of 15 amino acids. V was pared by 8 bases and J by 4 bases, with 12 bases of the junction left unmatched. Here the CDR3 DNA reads TGTGCCAGCCCCTACATTGGACAGGGCGGCACTGAAGCTTTCTTT. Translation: CASPYIGQGGTEAFF.

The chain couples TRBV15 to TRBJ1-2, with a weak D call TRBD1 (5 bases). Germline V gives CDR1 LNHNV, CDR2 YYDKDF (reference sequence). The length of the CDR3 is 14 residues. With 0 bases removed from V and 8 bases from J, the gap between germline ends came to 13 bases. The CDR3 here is CATSRDGQGGGYTF. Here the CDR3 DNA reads TGTGCCACCAGCAGAGATGGGCAGGGTGGGGGCTACACCTTC.